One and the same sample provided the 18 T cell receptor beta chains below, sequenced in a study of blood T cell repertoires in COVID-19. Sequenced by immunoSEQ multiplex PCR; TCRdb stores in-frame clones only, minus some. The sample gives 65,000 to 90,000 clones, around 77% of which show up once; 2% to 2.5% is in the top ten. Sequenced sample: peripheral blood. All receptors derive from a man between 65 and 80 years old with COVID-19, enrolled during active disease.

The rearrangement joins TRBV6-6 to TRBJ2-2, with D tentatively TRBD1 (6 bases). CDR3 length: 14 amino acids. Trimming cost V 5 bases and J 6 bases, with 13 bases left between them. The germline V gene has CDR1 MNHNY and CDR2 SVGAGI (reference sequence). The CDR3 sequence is CASSTPGHSGELFF. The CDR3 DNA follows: TGTGCCAGCAGTACCCCGGGACATTCCGGGGAGCTGTTTTTT.

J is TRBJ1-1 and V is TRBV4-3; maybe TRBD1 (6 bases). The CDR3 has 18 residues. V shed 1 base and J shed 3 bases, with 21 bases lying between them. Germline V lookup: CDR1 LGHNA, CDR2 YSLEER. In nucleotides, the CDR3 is TGCGCCAGCAGCCAAGGAGGAAGATGGGGGCTTGGGGACACTGAAGCTTTCTTT. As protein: CASSQGGRWGLGDTEAFF.

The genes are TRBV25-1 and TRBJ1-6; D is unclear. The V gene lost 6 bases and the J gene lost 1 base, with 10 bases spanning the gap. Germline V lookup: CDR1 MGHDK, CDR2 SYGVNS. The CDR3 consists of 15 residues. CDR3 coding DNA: TGTGCCAGCAGCCCGGGAGTATCCTATAATTCACCCCTCCACTTT. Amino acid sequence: CASSPGVSYNSPLHF.

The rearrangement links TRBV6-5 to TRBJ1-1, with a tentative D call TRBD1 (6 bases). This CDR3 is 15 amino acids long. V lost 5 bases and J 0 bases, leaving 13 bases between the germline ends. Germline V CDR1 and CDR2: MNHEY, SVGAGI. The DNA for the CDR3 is TGTGCCAGCAGTCGAAACCGGGACATGAACACTGAAGCTTTCTTT. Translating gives CASSRNRDMNTEAFF.

CDR3 coding DNA: TGCGCCAGCAGCCGCCTCCCCGGGGCGGGAGTTGCCCACAATGAGCAGTTCTTC. Its translation: CASSRLPGAGVAHNEQFF. The chain combines TRBV4-3 with TRBJ2-1; 7 bases fit TRBD2. The CDR3 sequence is 18 residues long. CDR1 and CDR2 from the germline V gene are LGHNA and YSLEER. Germline trimming cut 4 bases from V and 5 bases from J; bases unmatched to any gene: 17.

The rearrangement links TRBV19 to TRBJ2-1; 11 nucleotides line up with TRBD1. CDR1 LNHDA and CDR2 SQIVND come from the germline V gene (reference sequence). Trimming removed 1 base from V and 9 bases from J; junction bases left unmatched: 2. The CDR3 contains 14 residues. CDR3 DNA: TGTGCCAGTAGTATAGGGGACAGGGGGAGTGAGCAGTTCTTC. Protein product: CASSIGDRGSEQFF.

The CDR3 spells CASSSTELYEKLFF. The CDR3 DNA is TGTGCCAGCAGTTCGACAGAATTATATGAAAAACTGTTTTTT. The J gene is TRBJ1-4, the V gene TRBV4-2; D is perhaps TRBD1 (5 bases). Germline loops: CDR1 LGHNA, CDR2 YNFKEQ. V was cut by 6 bases and J by 6 bases, with 14 bases left in between. This CDR3 has 14 amino acids.

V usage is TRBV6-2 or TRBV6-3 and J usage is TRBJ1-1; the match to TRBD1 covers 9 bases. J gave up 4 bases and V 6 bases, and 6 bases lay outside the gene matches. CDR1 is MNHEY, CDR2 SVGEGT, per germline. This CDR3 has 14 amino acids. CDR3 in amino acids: CASSPQGASTEAFF. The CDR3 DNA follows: TGTGCCAGCAGCCCACAGGGGGCGAGCACTGAAGCTTTCTTT.

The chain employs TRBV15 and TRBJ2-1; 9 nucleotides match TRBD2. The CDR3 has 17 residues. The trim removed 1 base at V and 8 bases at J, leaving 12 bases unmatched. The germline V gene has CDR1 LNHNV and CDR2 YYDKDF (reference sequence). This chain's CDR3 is CATSRVASGKIGDEQFF. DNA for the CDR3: TGTGCCACCAGCAGAGTGGCTAGCGGGAAGATTGGCGATGAGCAGTTCTTC.

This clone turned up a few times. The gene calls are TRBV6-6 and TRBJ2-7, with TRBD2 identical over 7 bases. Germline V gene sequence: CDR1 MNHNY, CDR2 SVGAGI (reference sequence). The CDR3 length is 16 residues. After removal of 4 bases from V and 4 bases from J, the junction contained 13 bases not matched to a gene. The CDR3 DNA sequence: TGTGCCAGCAGTTCAGGAGGAAGCGGGAAAAGTTACGAGCAGTACTTC. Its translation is CASSSGGSGKSYEQYF.

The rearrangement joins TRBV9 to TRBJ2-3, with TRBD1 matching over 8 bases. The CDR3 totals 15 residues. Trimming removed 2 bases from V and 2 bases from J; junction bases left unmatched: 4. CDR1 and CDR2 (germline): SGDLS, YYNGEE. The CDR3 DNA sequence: TGTGCCAGCAGCGTCCGGGACAGGTTCACAGATACGCAGTATTTT. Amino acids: CASSVRDRFTDTQYF.

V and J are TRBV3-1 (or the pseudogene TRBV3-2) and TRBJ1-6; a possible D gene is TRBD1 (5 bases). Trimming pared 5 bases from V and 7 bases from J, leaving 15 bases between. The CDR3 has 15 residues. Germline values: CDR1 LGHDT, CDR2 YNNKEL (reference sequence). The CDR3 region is CASSNPVRGNSPLHF. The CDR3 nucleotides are TGTGCCAGCAGCAACCCGGTCCGGGGGAATTCACCCCTCCACTTT.

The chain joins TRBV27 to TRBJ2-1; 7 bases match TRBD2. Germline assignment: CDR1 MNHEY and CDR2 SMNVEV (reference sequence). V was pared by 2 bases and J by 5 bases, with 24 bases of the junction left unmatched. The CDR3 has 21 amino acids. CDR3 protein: CASSLREGWGVAGLSNNEQFF. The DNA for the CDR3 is TGTGCCAGCAGTTTAAGGGAGGGATGGGGTGTCGCGGGACTATCGAACAATGAGCAGTTCTTC.

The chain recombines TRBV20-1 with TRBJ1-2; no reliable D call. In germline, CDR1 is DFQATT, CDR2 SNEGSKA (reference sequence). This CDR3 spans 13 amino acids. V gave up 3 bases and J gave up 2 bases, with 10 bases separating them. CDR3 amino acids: CSASSGGNYGYTF. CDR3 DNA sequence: TGCAGTGCTAGTTCGGGAGGGAACTATGGCTACACCTTC.

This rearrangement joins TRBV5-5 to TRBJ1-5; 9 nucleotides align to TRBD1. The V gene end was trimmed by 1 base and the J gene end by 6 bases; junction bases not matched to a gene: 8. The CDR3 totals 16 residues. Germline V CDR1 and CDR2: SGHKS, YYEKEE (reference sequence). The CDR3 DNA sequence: TGTGCCAGCAGCTTGTTCGACAGGGGGTCAATTCAGCCCCAGCATTTT. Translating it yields CASSLFDRGSIQPQHF.

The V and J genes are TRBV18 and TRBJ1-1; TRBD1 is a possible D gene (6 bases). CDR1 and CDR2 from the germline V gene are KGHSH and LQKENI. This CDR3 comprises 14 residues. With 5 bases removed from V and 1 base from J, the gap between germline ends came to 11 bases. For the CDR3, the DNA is TGTGCCAGCTCATTAACAGGGAGGAACACTGAAGCTTTCTTT. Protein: CASSLTGRNTEAFF.

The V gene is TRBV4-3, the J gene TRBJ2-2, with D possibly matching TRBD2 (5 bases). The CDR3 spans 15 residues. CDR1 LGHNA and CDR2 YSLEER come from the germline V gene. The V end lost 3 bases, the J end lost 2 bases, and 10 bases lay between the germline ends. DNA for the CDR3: TGCGCCAGCAGCCAGAGGGATCTAAACACCGGGGAGCTGTTTTTT. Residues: CASSQRDLNTGELFF.

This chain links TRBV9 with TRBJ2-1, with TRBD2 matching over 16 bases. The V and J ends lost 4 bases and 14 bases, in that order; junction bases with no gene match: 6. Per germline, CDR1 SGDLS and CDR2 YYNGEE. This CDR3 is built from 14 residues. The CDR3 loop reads CASSSPGLAGGEFF. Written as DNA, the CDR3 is TGTGCCAGCAGCTCCCCGGGACTAGCGGGAGGGGAGTTCTTC.